Below are 15 T cell receptor beta chains sequenced from a single sample in a study of metastatic and nonmetastatic thyroid tumors. TCRdb re-analyzed the PCR reads through MiXCR. The sample lists roughly 16,000 clones, 15% to 19% occurring once. There were no patients who had received any treatment before thyroid surgery. Sequenced material: blood. These receptor sequences come from a female donor with papillary thyroid cancer or a benign thyroid nodule (not recorded which). Some clones in this sample may be carry-over from other donors' samples.

J is TRBJ1-3 and V is TRBV19, with 7 bases fitting TRBD1. The germline CDR1 and CDR2 sequences are LNHDA and SQIVND (reference sequence). The V segment lost 4 bases and the J segment 2 bases; nucleotides outside the gene matches: 5. The CDR3 has 15 amino acids. CDR3 region: CASSTTTGTGNTIYF. The CDR3 DNA sequence: TGTGCCAGTAGTACTACGACAGGGACTGGAAACACCATATATTTT.

This clone was counted at least ten times. The CDR3 sequence: CASTSGGGITEAFF. The CDR3 region has the DNA TGTGCCAGCACCTCGGGAGGGGGCATTACTGAAGCTTTCTTT. The genes are TRBV6-1 and TRBJ1-1; 7 bases match TRBD1. The CDR3 totals 14 residues. Germline CDR1 reads MNHNS; CDR2 reads SASEGT. J lost 5 bases, V lost 7 bases, and 10 bases had no gene match.

This chain joins TRBV20-1 and TRBJ2-7, with D possibly being TRBD1 (6 bases). The CDR3 contains 13 residues. The V end lost 1 base, the J end lost 7 bases, and 14 bases lay between the germline ends. Germline CDR1 DFQATT, CDR2 SNEGSKA (reference sequence). The CDR3 DNA reads TGCAGTGCTAGAGTTCTGGGGGCGCGTGAGCAGTACTTC. Its protein is CSARVLGAREQYF.

This clone was observed at least ten times. The chain uses TRBV27 and TRBJ2-3, with D uncertain. The germline V gene encodes CDR1 MNHEY and CDR2 SMNVEV (reference sequence). This CDR3 has 13 amino acids. V dropped 7 bases and J dropped 1 base, with 9 bases sitting between them. CDR3 DNA sequence: TGTGCCAGCACCCCTGGGGGCACAGATACGCAGTATTTT. It encodes CASTPGGTDTQYF.

In the case of this clone: This may stem from a read error, because a much larger clone lies one nucleotide away. The rearrangement links TRBV19 to TRBJ1-5; D remains ambiguous. Germline values: CDR1 LNHDA, CDR2 SQIVND (reference sequence). The CDR3 runs 14 residues. DNA for the CDR3: TGTACCAGTAGTTCCTCCGCCGGCAATCAGCCCCAGCATTTT. Translation: CTSSSSAGNQPQHF.

This clone was detected many times. The chain combines TRBV19 with TRBJ1-5, with TRBD1 matching over 10 bases. After removal of 7 bases from V and 6 bases from J, the junction contained 9 bases not matched to a gene. There are 15 residues in the CDR3. Germline V gene data show CDR1 as LNHDA and CDR2 as SQIVND (reference sequence). The DNA of the CDR3 is TGTGCCAGTAATAAGTGGGACAGGGGAATTCAGCCCCAGCATTTT. Residues: CASNKWDRGIQPQHF.

In this sample, this clone turned up many times. The V gene is TRBV5-1, the J gene TRBJ2-2, with a weak D call TRBD2 (6 bases). V was cut by 7 bases and J by 1 base, with 14 bases left in between. The CDR3 has 15 amino acids. CDR1 is SGHRS, CDR2 YFSETQ, per germline. The CDR3 reads CASGVPAGNTGELFF. The CDR3 nucleotides read TGCGCCAGCGGTGTGCCAGCGGGGAACACCGGGGAGCTGTTTTTT.

The CDR3 sequence is CASINTPGDQPQYF. CDR3 nucleotides: TGTGCCAGCATCAATACCCCCGGGGATCAGCCCCAGTATTTT. The chain combines TRBV6-1 with TRBJ1-5, with D possibly being TRBD2 (5 bases). The DNA end lines up better with TRBJ2-3; the J call may be wrong. Germline V gene sequence: CDR1 MNHNS, CDR2 SASEGT. The CDR3 has 14 residues.

This clone came up many times. The V and J genes are TRBV11-2 and TRBJ2-1, with D unclear. CDR1 SGHAT and CDR2 FQNNGV come from the germline V gene. V lost 5 bases and J 6 bases, leaving 11 bases between the germline ends. The CDR3 runs to 13 residues. DNA for the CDR3: TGTGCCAGCAGCGCGCCGCGGATCAATGAGCAGTTCTTC. Amino acids: CASSAPRINEQFF.

Within the sample, this clone is medium-sized. This sequence joins TRBV6-1 and TRBJ2-3; D is possibly TRBD2 (6 bases). Germline-derived CDR1 and CDR2 are MNHNS and SASEGT. The CDR3 contains 16 residues. The V end was cut by 3 bases, the J end by 2 bases, with 15 bases between. The CDR3 here is CASSDQRGSLTDTQYF. The DNA for the CDR3 is TGTGCCAGCAGTGACCAACGGGGGTCCCTCACAGATACGCAGTATTTT.

This clone was detected many times. The rearrangement uses TRBV4-1 and TRBJ2-1, with a weak D call TRBD2 (5 bases). The CDR3 covers 16 residues. Germline V gene lookup returns CDR1 MGHRA and CDR2 YSYEKL. Trimming took 2 bases from V and 2 from J, leaving 13 bases between them. The CDR3 here is CASSQSGGSTYNEQFF. In DNA form, the CDR3 reads TGCGCCAGCAGCCAAAGCGGAGGTTCAACCTACAATGAGCAGTTCTTC.

This clone is labeled medium-sized (0.01 to 0.1%). V and J are TRBV12-5 and TRBJ2-1, with 14 bases aligning to TRBD2. The CDR3 totals 15 residues. Germline V gene sequence: CDR1 LGHNT, CDR2 FRNRAP. The trim removed 5 bases at V and 9 bases at J, leaving 6 bases unmatched. The CDR3 is CASGLLGLAGGEQFF. For the CDR3, the DNA is TGTGCTAGTGGTCTCCTAGGACTAGCGGGGGGTGAGCAGTTCTTC.

V gene TRBV11-2 combines with J gene TRBJ2-2; possible D gene TRBD1, 5 bases. The V end lost 5 bases, the J end lost 0 bases, and 10 bases lay between the germline ends. The CDR3 has 15 residues. Per the germline V gene, CDR1 is SGHAT and CDR2 is FQNNGV. The CDR3, as DNA: TGTGCCAGCAGCACCCCGACAGCGAACACCGGGGAGCTGTTTTTT. It is translated as CASSTPTANTGELFF.

In this sample, this clone turned up many times. Here the CDR3 reads CASIRTQDNYGYTF. CDR3 bases: TGTGCCAGCATAAGGACACAAGATAACTATGGCTACACCTTC. The V call is TRBV2, the J call TRBJ1-2, with a tentative D call TRBD1 (5 bases). The CDR3 is made up of 14 amino acids. Germline V gene sequence: CDR1 SNHLY, CDR2 FYNNEI. Deletions cut 7 bases from V and 1 base from J, with 13 bases between.

This clone was detected many times. The chain employs TRBV2 and TRBJ1-1; D might be TRBD1 (5 bases). Germline V gives CDR1 SNHLY, CDR2 FYNNEI. The CDR3 sequence is 15 residues long. Trimming shortened V by 6 bases and J by 0 bases, and 14 bases separated the two germline ends. The DNA for the CDR3 is TGTGCCAGCAGGGCCCCGACAGATCTGAACACTGAAGCTTTCTTT. Residues: CASRAPTDLNTEAFF. The full variable domain, its missing parts supplied by reference TRBV2 and TRBJ1-1, is EPEVTQTPSHQVTQMGQEVILRCVPISNHLYFYWYRQILGQKVEFLVSFYNNEISEKSEIFDDQFSVERPDGSNFTLKIRSTKLEDSAMYFCASRAPTDLNTEAFFGQGTRLTVV.